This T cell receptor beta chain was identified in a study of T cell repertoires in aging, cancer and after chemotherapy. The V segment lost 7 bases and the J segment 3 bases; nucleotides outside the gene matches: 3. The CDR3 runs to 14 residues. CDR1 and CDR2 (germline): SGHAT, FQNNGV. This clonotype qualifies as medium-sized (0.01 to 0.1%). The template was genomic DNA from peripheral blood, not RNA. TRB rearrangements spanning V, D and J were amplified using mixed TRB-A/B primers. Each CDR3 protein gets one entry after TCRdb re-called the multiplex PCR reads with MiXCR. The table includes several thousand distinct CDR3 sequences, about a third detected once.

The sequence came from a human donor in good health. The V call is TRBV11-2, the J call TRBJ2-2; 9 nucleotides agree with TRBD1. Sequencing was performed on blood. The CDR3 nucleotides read TGTGCCAGCAACGGACAGGGGTACACCGGGGAGCTGTTTTTT. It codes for CASNGQGYTGELFF.